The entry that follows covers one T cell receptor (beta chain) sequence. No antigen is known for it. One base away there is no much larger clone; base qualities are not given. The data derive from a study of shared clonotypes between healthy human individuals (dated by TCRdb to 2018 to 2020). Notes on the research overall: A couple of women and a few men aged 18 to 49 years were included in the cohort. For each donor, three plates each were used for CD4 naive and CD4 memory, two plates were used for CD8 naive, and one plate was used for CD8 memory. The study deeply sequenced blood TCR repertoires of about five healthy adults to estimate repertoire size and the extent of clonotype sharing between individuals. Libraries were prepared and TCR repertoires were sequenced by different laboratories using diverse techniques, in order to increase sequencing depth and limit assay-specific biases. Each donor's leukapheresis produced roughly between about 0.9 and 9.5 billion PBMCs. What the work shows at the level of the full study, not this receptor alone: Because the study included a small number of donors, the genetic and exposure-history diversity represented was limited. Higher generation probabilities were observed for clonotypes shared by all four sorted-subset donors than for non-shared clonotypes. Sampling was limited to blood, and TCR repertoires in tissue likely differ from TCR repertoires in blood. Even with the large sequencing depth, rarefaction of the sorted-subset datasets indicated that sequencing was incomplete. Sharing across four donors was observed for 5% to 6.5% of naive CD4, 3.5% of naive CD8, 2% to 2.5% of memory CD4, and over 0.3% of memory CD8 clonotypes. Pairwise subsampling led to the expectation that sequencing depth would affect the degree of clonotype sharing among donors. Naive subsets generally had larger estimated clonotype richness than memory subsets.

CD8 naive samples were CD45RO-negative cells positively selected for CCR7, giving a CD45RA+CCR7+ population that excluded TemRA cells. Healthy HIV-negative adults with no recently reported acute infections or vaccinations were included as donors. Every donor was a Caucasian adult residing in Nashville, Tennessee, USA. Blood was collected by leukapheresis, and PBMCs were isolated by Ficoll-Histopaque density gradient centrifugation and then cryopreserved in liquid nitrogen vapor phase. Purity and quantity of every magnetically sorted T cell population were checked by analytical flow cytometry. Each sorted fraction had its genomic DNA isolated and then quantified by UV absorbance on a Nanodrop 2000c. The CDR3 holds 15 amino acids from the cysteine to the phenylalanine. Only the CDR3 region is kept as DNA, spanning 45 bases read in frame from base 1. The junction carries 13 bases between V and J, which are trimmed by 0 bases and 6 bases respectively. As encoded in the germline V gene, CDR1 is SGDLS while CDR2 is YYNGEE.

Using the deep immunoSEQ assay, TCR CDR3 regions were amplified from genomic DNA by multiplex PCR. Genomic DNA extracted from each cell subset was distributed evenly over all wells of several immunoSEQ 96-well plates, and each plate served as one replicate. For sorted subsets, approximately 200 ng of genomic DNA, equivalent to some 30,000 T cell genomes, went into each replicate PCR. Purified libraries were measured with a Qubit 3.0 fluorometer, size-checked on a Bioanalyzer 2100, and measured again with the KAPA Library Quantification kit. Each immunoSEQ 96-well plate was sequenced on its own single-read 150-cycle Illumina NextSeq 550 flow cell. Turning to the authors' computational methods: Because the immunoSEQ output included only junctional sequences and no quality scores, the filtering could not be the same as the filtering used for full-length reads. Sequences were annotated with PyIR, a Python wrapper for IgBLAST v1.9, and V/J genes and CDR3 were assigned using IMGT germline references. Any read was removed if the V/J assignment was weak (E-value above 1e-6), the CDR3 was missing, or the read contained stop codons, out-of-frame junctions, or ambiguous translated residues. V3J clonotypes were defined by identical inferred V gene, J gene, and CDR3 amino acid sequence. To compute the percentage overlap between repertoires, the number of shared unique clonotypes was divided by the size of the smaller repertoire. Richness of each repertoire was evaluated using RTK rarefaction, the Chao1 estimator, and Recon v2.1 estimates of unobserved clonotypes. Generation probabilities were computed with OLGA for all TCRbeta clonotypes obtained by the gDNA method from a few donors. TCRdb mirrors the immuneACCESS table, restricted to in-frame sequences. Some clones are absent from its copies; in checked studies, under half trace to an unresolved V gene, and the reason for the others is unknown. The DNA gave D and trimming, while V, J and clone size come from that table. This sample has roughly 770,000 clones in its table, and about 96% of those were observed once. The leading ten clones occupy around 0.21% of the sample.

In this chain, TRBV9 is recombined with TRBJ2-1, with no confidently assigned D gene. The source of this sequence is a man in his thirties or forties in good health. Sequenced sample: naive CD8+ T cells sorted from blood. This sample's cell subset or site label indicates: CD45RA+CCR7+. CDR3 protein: CASSVGGGVGNEQFF. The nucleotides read TGTGCCAGCAGCGTAGGAGGCGGTGTTGGCAATGAGCAGTTCTTC.